This T cell receptor (beta chain) originates from a study of T cell responses to AZD1222 COVID-19 vaccine. Trimming removed 2 bases from V and 7 bases from J, with 6 bases in between. The CDR3 is 11 amino acids. Germline V lookup: CDR1 GTSNPN, CDR2 SVGIG (reference sequence). Sequencing was performed with immunoSEQ multiplex PCR; in TCRdb, only in-frame clones are kept and a portion is missing. The sample holds 250,000 or so clones, 93% seen once. The sample consisted of peripheral blood, taken on day 0 of AZD1222 vaccination. The V call is TRBV30, the J call TRBJ1-3; D gene uncertain. The TCR originated in an adult in good health. The CDR3 is CAWSLVNTIYF. The CDR3 bases are TGTGCCTGGAGTTTGGTCAACACCATATATTTT.